The 10 T cell receptor beta chains in this list originate from one sample, sequenced in a study of blood T cell repertoires in COVID-19. Assay: immunoSEQ multiplex PCR; the TCRdb copy retains only in-frame clones and omits some. The table lists 200,000 to 250,000 clones, around 80% of them singletons. Sample: peripheral blood. These receptors were taken from a human donor in a cohort sampled during active COVID-19.

CDR3 region: CASSFGTSGGAGTDTQYF. The CDR3 nucleotides read TGTGCCAGCAGCTTTGGGACTAGCGGGGGGGCCGGCACAGATACGCAGTATTTT. The V call is TRBV7-2, the J call TRBJ2-3; TRBD2 aligns across 16 bases. Looked up from germline, CDR1 is SGHTA and CDR2 is FQGNSA. The CDR3 consists of 18 residues. The V segment lost 3 bases and the J segment 1 base; nucleotides outside the gene matches: 4. The variable domain in full, with the rest retrieved from reference TRBV7-2 and TRBJ2-3, is GAGVSQSPSNKVTEKGKDVELRCDPISGHTALYWYRQSLGQGLEFLIYFQGNSAPDKSGLPSDRFSAERTGGSVSTLTIQRTQQEDSAVYLCASSFGTSGGAGTDTQYFGPGTRLTVL.

This clone was observed once. V is TRBV1 and J is TRBJ2-3; whether TRBD2, the table's D call, matches the DNA was not checked. TRBV1 is tagged as a pseudogene. This CDR3 is built from 8 residues. The CDR3 coding sequence is TGCACCAGCAGCCCTAGGAATTTT. It yields the protein CTSSPRNF.

The chain combines TRBV7-9 with TRBJ1-4; TRBD1 aligns across 7 bases. CDR1 SEHNR and CDR2 FQNEAQ come from the germline V gene (reference sequence). This CDR3 has 15 residues. V trimming: 3 bases; J trimming: 8 bases; junction bases outside the gene matches: 9. CDR3 nucleotides: TGTGCCAGCAGCTTTGACCTCCGGGACAGCGAAAAACTGTTTTTT. Its translation: CASSFDLRDSEKLFF.

There are many counts of this clone. The chain has TRBV5-1 and TRBJ2-7; TRBD1 agrees at 7 bases. This CDR3 has 16 residues. V lost 0 bases, J lost 5 bases, and 11 bases stayed unmatched. Germline lookup yields CDR1 SGHRS and CDR2 YFSETQ. This CDR3 reads CASSLEGAMEADEQYF. Here the CDR3 DNA reads TGCGCCAGCAGCTTGGAGGGGGCCATGGAGGCGGACGAGCAGTACTTC. The variable domain in full, completed from reference TRBV5-1 and TRBJ2-7, reads KAGVTQTPRYLIKTRGQQVTLSCSPISGHRSVSWYQQTPGQGLQFLFEYFSETQRNKGNFPGRFSGRQFSNSRSEMNVSTLELGDSALYLCASSLEGAMEADEQYFGPGTRLTVT.

The rearrangement joins TRBV7-2 to TRBJ2-1; 11 nucleotides match TRBD2. This CDR3 is built from 17 residues. The ends lost 4 bases at V and 4 bases at J; junction bases unmatched: 9. Germline loops: CDR1 SGHTA, CDR2 FQGNSA. CDR3 protein: CASSSPPSGRQYNEQFF. DNA for the CDR3: TGTGCCAGCAGCTCTCCCCCTAGCGGGAGGCAATACAATGAGCAGTTCTTC. Complete variable domain (other parts from reference TRBV7-2 and TRBJ2-1): GAGVSQSPSNKVTEKGKDVELRCDPISGHTALYWYRQSLGQGLEFLIYFQGNSAPDKSGLPSDRFSAERTGGSVSTLTIQRTQQEDSAVYLCASSSPPSGRQYNEQFFGPGTRLTVL.

The gene calls are TRBV7-9 and TRBJ1-5; D is uncertain. The CDR3 is 14 amino acids. V was cut by 1 base and J by 1 base, with 5 bases left in between. Per the germline V gene, CDR1 is SEHNR and CDR2 is FQNEAQ (reference sequence). DNA for the CDR3: TGTGCCAGCAGCTTAGGGCAGAGCAATCAGCCCCAGCATTTT. Its protein is CASSLGQSNQPQHF.

This clone came up many times. V is TRBV7-9 and J is TRBJ2-1; possibly TRBD1 for D (5 bases). Germline V gene sequence: CDR1 SEHNR, CDR2 FQNEAQ (reference sequence). V dropped 2 bases and J dropped 8 bases, with 16 bases sitting between them. CDR3 length: 15 residues. The CDR3 region has the DNA TGTGCCAGCAGCTTACCCGGACAAGCTTTGGATGAGCAGTTCTTC. Protein product: CASSLPGQALDEQFF.

The chain links TRBV4-2 to TRBJ2-7; 10 bases line up with TRBD1. Looked up from germline, CDR1 is LGHNA and CDR2 is YNFKEQ. The CDR3 has 15 amino acids. The J segment lost 6 bases and the V segment lost 0 bases, leaving 5 bases of the junction unmatched. CDR3 nucleotides: TGTGCCAGCAGCCAAGAAGGGACAGGGGTGCGCGAGCAGTACTTC. This sequence encodes CASSQEGTGVREQYF.

The chain joins TRBV4-2 to TRBJ2-1; weak D call: TRBD2 (6 bases). CDR1 and CDR2 (germline): LGHNA, YNFKEQ. The V and J ends lost 3 bases and 3 bases respectively, with 15 bases between them. The CDR3 contains 16 residues. The CDR3 here is CASSQRPSDYYNEQFF. As DNA, the CDR3 is TGTGCCAGCAGCCAGCGGCCTAGCGATTACTACAATGAGCAGTTCTTC.

The chain joins TRBV5-1 to TRBJ2-2; maybe TRBD2 (5 bases). Trimming left V 7 bases short and J 5 bases short, with 12 bases between. The CDR3 covers 13 residues. CDR1 SGHRS and CDR2 YFSETQ come from the germline V gene. The CDR3: CASHWGETGELFF. The DNA for the CDR3 is TGCGCCAGCCATTGGGGAGAAACCGGGGAGCTGTTTTTT.